This T cell receptor beta chain appears in the sequencing data of a study of CD4 T cells in relation to SARS-CoV-2 and coronaviruses. Germline CDR1 and CDR2: DFQATT and SNEGSKA (reference sequence). CDR3 length: 16 residues. The trim removed 3 bases at V and 2 bases at J, leaving 7 bases unmatched. Worth noting for this clone: Its specificity is not known.

Unexposed donor CD4+ T cells date from about 2011-2018, before the COVID-19 pandemic. CD4+ T cells were isolated from the cells after around 10 days of culture. As cell numbers allowed, unexposed-donor CD4+ T cells faced SARS-CoV-2 S/N and four cold-coronavirus spikes. Using immunoSEQ multiplex PCR, the repertoire was profiled, and TCRdb retains in-frame clones only, with some absent. This sample yields approximately 24,000 clones, of which about 76% are seen a single time; approximately 13% belongs to the top ten. This TCR was sampled from a human donor in good health. The chain is built from TRBV20-1 and TRBJ2-6; 7 nucleotides align to TRBD2. Sequencing used CD4+ T cells from PBMCs, cultured in vitro. The CDR3 nucleotides are TGCAGTGCTAGTGTGGCGGGAGCTCCTGGGGCCAACGTCCTGACTTTC. Protein sequence: CSASVAGAPGANVLTF.